Following are 22 T cell receptor beta chains from one sample sequenced in a study of cytomegalovirus exposure and HLA in healthy donors. The PCR ran on 60 Vbeta and 13 Jbeta primers. Data came from immunoSEQ multiplex PCR; TCRdb stores just in-frame clones and leaves some out. Of 85,000 to 120,000 clones in the sample, approximately 70% were seen once. Input material: PBMCs. The origin of the receptors is a boy aged 5 to 17 in good health and CMV-seronegative.

The chain has TRBV10-3 and TRBJ1-5, with 8 bases fitting TRBD1. This CDR3 is built from 15 residues. Germline V gene data show CDR1 as ENHRY and CDR2 as SYGVKD. V lost 2 bases and J lost 6; bases outside the gene matches: 6. The CDR3 spells CAISETGQGGQPQHF. As DNA, the CDR3 is TGTGCCATCAGTGAGACTGGACAGGGAGGTCAGCCCCAGCATTTT.

This chain links TRBV6-1 with TRBJ1-6; a possible D gene is TRBD1 (6 bases). The V gene's germline CDR1 is MNHNS and CDR2 SASEGT. This CDR3 comprises 16 residues. Trimming shortened V by 4 bases and J by 6 bases, and 16 bases separated the two germline ends. Here the CDR3 DNA reads TGTGCCAGCAGTGCAGCAGGGGCGGTGACTAATTCACCCCTCCACTTT. Its protein product is CASSAAGAVTNSPLHF.

This clone showed up just once. The chain has TRBV6-1 and TRBJ2-7; 8 nucleotides align to TRBD1. The CDR3 extends over 14 amino acids. Unmatched junction bases numbered 3, after V lost 3 bases and J lost 2 bases. CDR1 and CDR2 (germline): MNHNS, SASEGT. The CDR3 nucleotides read TGTGCCAGCAGTGACAGGGGGCCTGCCTACGAGCAGTACTTC. Translating gives CASSDRGPAYEQYF.

The J gene is TRBJ2-1, the V gene TRBV7-8; D uncertain. The CDR3 totals 12 residues. The V gene lost 2 bases and the J gene lost 10 bases, with 9 bases spanning the gap. Germline CDR1 SGHVS, CDR2 FQNEAQ. This chain's CDR3 is CASSLSIGEQFF. Here the CDR3 DNA reads TGTGCCAGCAGCTTATCTATCGGGGAGCAGTTCTTC. Filled out from reference TRBV7-8 and TRBJ2-1, the complete variable domain reads GAGVSQSPRYKVAKRGQDVALRCDPISGHVSLFWYQQALGQGPEFLTYFQNEAQLDKSGLPSDRFFAERPEGSVSTLKIQRTQQEDSAVYLCASSLSIGEQFFGPGTRLTVL.

The rearrangement links TRBV19 to TRBJ1-2; tentative D call: TRBD1 (6 bases). Trimming cost V 4 bases and J 0 bases, with 9 bases left between them. The CDR3 covers 14 residues. Germline V gene lookup returns CDR1 LNHDA and CDR2 SQIVND (reference sequence). The CDR3 DNA sequence: TGTGCCAGTAGTAGCCGGACAGCTAACTATGGCTACACCTTC. Translation gives CASSSRTANYGYTF.

This clone is a singleton in its sample. This chain links TRBV30 with TRBJ2-7, with D possibly TRBD1 on 5 matching bases. This CDR3 comprises 11 residues. Germline-derived CDR1 and CDR2 are GTSNPN and SVGIG (reference sequence). Deletions cut 4 bases from V and 3 bases from J, with 7 bases between. For the CDR3, the DNA is TGTGCCTGGAAACAGGACTACGAGCAGTACTTC. Translation gives CAWKQDYEQYF. The variable domain in full, with the rest retrieved from reference TRBV30 and TRBJ2-7, is SQTIHQWPATLVQPVGSPLSLECTVEGTSNPNLYWYRQAAGRGLQLLFYSVGIGQISSEVPQNLSASRPQDRQFILSSKKLLLSDSGFYLCAWKQDYEQYFGPGTRLTVT.

This chain uses TRBV6-1 with TRBJ2-7, with 10 bases aligning to TRBD2. Germline values: CDR1 MNHNS, CDR2 SASEGT. This CDR3 region has 13 residues. V lost 7 bases and J lost 7; bases outside the gene matches: 7. The CDR3 DNA reads TGTGCCAGCAATGAGCGGGAGGGCCTTGAGCAGTACTTC. It is translated as CASNEREGLEQYF.

J is TRBJ2-7 and V is TRBV20-1; 7 nucleotides match TRBD2. Germline CDR1 DFQATT, CDR2 SNEGSKA (reference sequence). The J segment lost 3 bases and the V segment lost 5 bases, leaving 1 base of the junction unmatched. This CDR3 is built from 11 residues. The CDR3 nucleotides read TGCAGTGCTGGGGACTACTACGAGCAGTACTTC. Residues: CSAGDYYEQYF.

The chain recombines TRBV27 with TRBJ1-1, with D possibly being TRBD1 (6 bases). Per germline, CDR1 MNHEY and CDR2 SMNVEV (reference sequence). V lost 4 bases and J lost 5, with 14 bases in between. This CDR3 comprises 14 residues. CDR3 DNA: TGTGCCAGCAGTTCCCCAGGGGAAAGAACTGAAGCTTTCTTT. It yields the protein CASSSPGERTEAFF.

This clone was observed a few times. The V and J genes are TRBV5-6 and TRBJ1-2, with D maybe TRBD1 (6 bases). Germline CDR1 SGHDT, CDR2 YYEEEE. The CDR3 consists of 16 residues. V lost 4 bases, J lost 3 bases, and 19 bases lay in between. The DNA for the CDR3 is TGTGCCAGCAGCCATTTGAGAGTGGGGGGGCACTATGGCTACACCTTC. It translates to CASSHLRVGGHYGYTF.

The V gene is TRBV7-2, the J gene TRBJ2-3; 12 nucleotides agree with TRBD2. Germline CDR1 and CDR2: SGHTA and FQGNSA. There are 15 residues in the CDR3. V gave up 1 base and J gave up 4 bases; unmatched junction bases: 0. The CDR3 loop is CASSLGLAGADTQYF. In DNA form, the CDR3 reads TGTGCCAGCAGCTTAGGACTAGCGGGGGCAGATACGCAGTATTTT.

The chain links TRBV7-9 to TRBJ1-1; tentative D call: TRBD1 (5 bases). The CDR3 has 15 residues. Per the germline V gene, CDR1 is SEHNR and CDR2 is FQNEAQ (reference sequence). V was trimmed by 8 bases and J by 5 bases, leaving 21 bases between them. In DNA, the CDR3 is TGTGCCAGCCGCCAGACCTCAGGGAGGAGAACTGAAGCTTTCTTT. Protein: CASRQTSGRRTEAFF.

This clone has a single count. The chain employs TRBV15 and TRBJ1-2; 9 bases match TRBD1. Trimming at V came to 5 bases and at J to 4 bases, leaving 8 bases not matched to a gene. Germline CDR1 and CDR2: LNHNV and YYDKDF (reference sequence). The CDR3 covers 15 residues. In DNA form, the CDR3 reads TGTGCCACCAGCCCGAGGACAGGGGTGAGCTATGGCTACACCTTC. Encoded protein: CATSPRTGVSYGYTF.

This clone showed up just once. The chain recombines TRBV5-1 with TRBJ2-7, with D perhaps TRBD1 (6 bases). Germline-derived CDR1 and CDR2 are SGHRS and YFSETQ. There are 13 residues in the CDR3. Trimming left V 4 bases short and J 3 bases short, with 11 bases between. As DNA, the CDR3 is TGCGCCAGCAGCCCACGACAGGTCTACGAGCAGTACTTC. As protein: CASSPRQVYEQYF.

This chain connects TRBV28 to TRBJ1-1, with a possible D match to TRBD1 (5 bases). Trimming stripped 6 bases from V and 4 bases from J, with 18 bases between. Germline V lookup: CDR1 MDHEN, CDR2 SYDVKM. The CDR3 sequence is 15 residues long. CDR3 bases: TGTGCCAGCAGGACCGGGGCAGGCGGGATCACTGAAGCTTTCTTT. Protein: CASRTGAGGITEAFF.

The chain has TRBV4-1 and TRBJ2-1; TRBD2 might be the D (7 bases). CDR1 MGHRA and CDR2 YSYEKL come from the germline V gene. Trimming left V 1 base short and J 8 bases short, with 12 bases between. There are 14 residues in the CDR3. CDR3 sequence reads: CASSQAGGWDEQFF. The CDR3, as DNA: TGCGCCAGCAGCCAAGCGGGGGGCTGGGATGAGCAGTTCTTC.

This chain uses TRBV5-1 with TRBJ1-1, with 9 positions matching TRBD1. From germline, CDR1 is SGHRS and CDR2 YFSETQ. The CDR3 extends over 12 amino acids. Trimming removed 7 bases from V and 5 bases from J; junction bases left unmatched: 3. Written as DNA, the CDR3 is TGCGCCAGCGGGACAGGGCGGACTGAAGCTTTCTTT. Translated, it gives CASGTGRTEAFF.

This chain uses TRBV2 with TRBJ1-1, with TRBD1 matching 7 bases. This CDR3 region has 13 residues. The germline V gene encodes CDR1 SNHLY and CDR2 FYNNEI. V was pared by 8 bases and J by 3 bases, with 6 bases of the junction left unmatched. The CDR3 here is CASLIDRDTEAFF. The CDR3 DNA reads as TGTGCCAGCCTTATTGACAGGGACACTGAAGCTTTCTTT.

This chain links TRBV4-3 with TRBJ1-6; D remains ambiguous. Trimming left V 4 bases short and J 6 bases short, with 7 bases between. The CDR3 has 13 residues. Germline V gives CDR1 LGHNA, CDR2 YSLEER. The CDR3 DNA sequence: TGCGCCAGCAGCCCCCACAGTAATTCACCCCTCCACTTT. It is translated as CASSPHSNSPLHF.

The V and J genes are TRBV11-2 and TRBJ2-2, with 12 bases lining up with TRBD2. From germline, CDR1 is SGHAT and CDR2 FQNNGV. With 2 bases clipped from V and 1 base from J, the junction kept 5 bases outside the gene matches. The CDR3 contains 18 residues. CDR3 sequence: CASSLLQLAGGNTGELFF. In DNA form, the CDR3 reads TGTGCCAGCAGCTTACTCCAACTAGCGGGGGGGAACACCGGGGAGCTGTTTTTT.

The chain's CDR3 is CASSLRGANVLTF. As DNA, the CDR3 is TGTGCCAGCAGCTTGCGTGGGGCCAACGTCCTGACTTTC. V and J are TRBV5-6 and TRBJ2-6; D gene ambiguous. CDR3 length: 13 amino acids. V was trimmed by 1 base and J by 3 bases, leaving 2 bases between them. Germline V gene data show CDR1 as SGHDT and CDR2 as YYEEEE.

V gene TRBV7-2 combines with J gene TRBJ1-2; 9 bases match TRBD1. The CDR3 is 15 residues long. The V gene's germline CDR1 is SGHTA and CDR2 FQGNSA. V shed 1 base, J shed 4 bases, and the junction held 4 bases outside the gene matches. CDR3 in DNA: TGTGCCAGCAGCTTAGACAGGGGGCCCTCCTATGGCTACACCTTC. Its translation: CASSLDRGPSYGYTF.